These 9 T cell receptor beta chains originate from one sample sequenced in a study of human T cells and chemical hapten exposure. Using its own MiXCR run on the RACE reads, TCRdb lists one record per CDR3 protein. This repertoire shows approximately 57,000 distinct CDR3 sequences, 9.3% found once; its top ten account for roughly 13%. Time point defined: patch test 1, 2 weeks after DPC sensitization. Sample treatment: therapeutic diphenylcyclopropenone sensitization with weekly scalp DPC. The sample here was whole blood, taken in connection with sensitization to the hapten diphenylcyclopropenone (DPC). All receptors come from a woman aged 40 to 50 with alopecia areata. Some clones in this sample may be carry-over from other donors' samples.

The CDR3 reads CASSLRWAQYF. The CDR3 DNA sequence: TGTGCCAGCAGCTTACGGTGGGCCCAGTACTTC. The rearrangement joins TRBV7-2 to TRBJ2-5; no clear D. This CDR3 comprises 11 residues. V shed 2 bases and J shed 9 bases, with 7 bases lying between them. Germline assignment: CDR1 SGHTA and CDR2 FQGNSA.

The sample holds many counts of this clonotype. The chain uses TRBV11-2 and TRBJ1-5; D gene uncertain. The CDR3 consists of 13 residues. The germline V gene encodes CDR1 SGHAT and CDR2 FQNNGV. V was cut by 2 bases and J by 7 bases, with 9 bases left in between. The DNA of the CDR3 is TGTGCCAGCAGCTTATGGACGTACCAGCCCCAGCATTTT. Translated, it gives CASSLWTYQPQHF.

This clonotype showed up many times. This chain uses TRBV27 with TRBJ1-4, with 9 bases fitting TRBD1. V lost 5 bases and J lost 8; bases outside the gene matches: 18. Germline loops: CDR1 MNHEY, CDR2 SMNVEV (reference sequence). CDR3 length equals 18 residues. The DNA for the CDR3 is TGTGCCAGCAGTCCCCGGGGTCCGACCGGGACAGGGACAGAAAAACTGTTTTTT. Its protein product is CASSPRGPTGTGTEKLFF.

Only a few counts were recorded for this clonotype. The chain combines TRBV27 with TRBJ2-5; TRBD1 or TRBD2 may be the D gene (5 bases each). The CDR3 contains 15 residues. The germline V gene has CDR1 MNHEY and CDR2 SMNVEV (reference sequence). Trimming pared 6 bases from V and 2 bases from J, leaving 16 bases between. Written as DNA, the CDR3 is TGTGCCAGCAGCTGGGACCCCTCGGAACAAGAGACCCAGTACTTC. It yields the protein CASSWDPSEQETQYF.

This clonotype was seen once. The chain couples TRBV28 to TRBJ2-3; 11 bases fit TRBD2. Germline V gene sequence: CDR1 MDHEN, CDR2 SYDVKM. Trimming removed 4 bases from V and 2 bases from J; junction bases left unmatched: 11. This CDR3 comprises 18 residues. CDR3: CASSSRGASGRYTDTQYF. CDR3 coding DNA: TGTGCCAGCAGTTCCCGAGGGGCTAGCGGGAGGTACACAGATACGCAGTATTTT.

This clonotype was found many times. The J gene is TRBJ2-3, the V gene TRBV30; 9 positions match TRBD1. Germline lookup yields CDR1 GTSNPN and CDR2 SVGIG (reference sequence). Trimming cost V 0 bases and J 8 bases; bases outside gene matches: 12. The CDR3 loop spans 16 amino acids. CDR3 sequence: CAWSVRDRVMSATQYF. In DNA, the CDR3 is TGTGCCTGGAGTGTAAGGGACAGGGTAATGTCAGCTACGCAGTATTTT.

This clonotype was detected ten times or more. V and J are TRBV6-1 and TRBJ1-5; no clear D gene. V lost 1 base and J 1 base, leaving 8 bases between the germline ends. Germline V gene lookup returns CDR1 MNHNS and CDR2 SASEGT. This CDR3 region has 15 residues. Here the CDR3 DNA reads TGTGCCAGCAGTGAAGATCGACGGAGCAATCAGCCCCAGCATTTT. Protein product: CASSEDRRSNQPQHF.

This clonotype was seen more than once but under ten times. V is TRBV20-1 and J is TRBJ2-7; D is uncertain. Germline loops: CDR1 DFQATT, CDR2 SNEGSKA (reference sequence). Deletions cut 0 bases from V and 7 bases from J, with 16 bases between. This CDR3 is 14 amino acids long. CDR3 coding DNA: TGCAGTGCTAGAGACGCTGATAGAGGTTGGGAGCAGTACTTC. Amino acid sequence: CSARDADRGWEQYF.

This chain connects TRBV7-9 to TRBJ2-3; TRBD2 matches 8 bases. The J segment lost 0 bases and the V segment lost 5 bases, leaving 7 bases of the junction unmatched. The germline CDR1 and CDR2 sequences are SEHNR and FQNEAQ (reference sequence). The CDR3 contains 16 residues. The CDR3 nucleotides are TGTGCCAGCAGCCGTCCCCCTAGCGGGAGCACAGATACGCAGTATTTT. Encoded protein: CASSRPPSGSTDTQYF.